The 10 T cell receptor beta chains reported below all come from one sample, sequenced in a study of cytomegalovirus exposure and HLA in healthy donors. The PCR was carried out with 60 Vbeta primers and 13 Jbeta primers. Repertoires were generated with immunoSEQ multiplex PCR, while TCRdb's copy carries only in-frame clones and drops some. The table records roughly 40,000 clones, 81% of them present only once. The sequenced sample was PBMCs. The receptor source for this set is a woman in her forties in good health and CMV-seronegative.

This chain uses TRBV5-4 with TRBJ2-5; 8 bases align to TRBD1. CDR3 length equals 15 residues. CDR1 is SGHNT, CDR2 YYREEE, per germline (reference sequence). V lost 4 bases to trimming and J lost 5 bases; unmatched junction nucleotides: 10. The CDR3, as DNA: TGTGCCAGCAGCCAAGGTCCAGGGGGCGACGAGACCCAGTACTTC. Protein product: CASSQGPGGDETQYF.

V is TRBV2 and J is TRBJ2-3; the match to TRBD1 covers 9 bases. Germline trimming cut 8 bases from V and 6 bases from J; bases unmatched to any gene: 6. The germline V gene has CDR1 SNHLY and CDR2 FYNNEI. The CDR3 has 13 residues. CDR3 bases: TGTGCCAGCCAGACAGGGGGAGGCGATACGCAGTATTTT. Amino acid sequence: CASQTGGGDTQYF. Supplemented by reference TRBV2 and TRBJ2-3, the full variable domain reads EPEVTQTPSHQVTQMGQEVILRCVPISNHLYFYWYRQILGQKVEFLVSFYNNEISEKSEIFDDQFSVERPDGSNFTLKIRSTKLEDSAMYFCASQTGGGDTQYFGPGTRLTVL.

V is TRBV4-1 and J is TRBJ2-7, with 9 positions matching TRBD1. This CDR3 comprises 15 residues. Germline trimming cut 1 base from V and 1 base from J; bases unmatched to any gene: 2. Germline V CDR1 and CDR2: MGHRA, YSYEKL. The CDR3 region is CASSQGGQGSYEQYF. CDR3 DNA: TGCGCCAGCAGCCAAGGTGGACAGGGGTCCTACGAGCAGTACTTC.

This chain connects TRBV4-1 to TRBJ2-4; D possibly corresponds to TRBD1 (6 bases). The CDR3 spans 15 residues. Trimming removed 4 bases at V and 5 bases at J, with 15 bases between. Germline V CDR1 and CDR2: MGHRA, YSYEKL. In nucleotides, the CDR3 is TGCGCCAGCAGCCTCTTTCCGACAGGTGAAAACATTCAGTACTTC. Protein product: CASSLFPTGENIQYF.

The V call is TRBV7-9, the J call TRBJ2-7; D is possibly TRBD1 (6 bases). V lost 5 bases and J 2 bases, leaving 16 bases between the germline ends. This CDR3 has 15 amino acids. Germline loops: CDR1 SEHNR, CDR2 FQNEAQ (reference sequence). The CDR3 DNA reads TGTGCCAGCAGCCCCTTAGGGGGTATGGCCTACGAGCAGTACTTC. Translated: CASSPLGGMAYEQYF.

The chain recombines TRBV4-3 with TRBJ2-5; weak D call: TRBD2 (6 bases). The DNA end lines up better with TRBJ2-7; the J call may be wrong. Germline CDR1 LGHNA, CDR2 YSLEER. This CDR3 spans 15 amino acids. DNA of the CDR3: TGCGCCAGCAGCCAGGAATGGACGGGGGACTACGAGCAGTACTTC. Encoded protein: CASSQEWTGDYEQYF.

V usage is TRBV6-1 and J usage is TRBJ1-2; 9 bases align to TRBD1. This CDR3 is built from 14 residues. Germline CDR1 MNHNS, CDR2 SASEGT. The V gene end was trimmed by 6 bases and the J gene end by 4 bases; junction bases not matched to a gene: 6. The CDR3 DNA sequence: TGTGCCAGCAGCAAGGGACAGGGCCTCTATGGCTACACCTTC. This sequence encodes CASSKGQGLYGYTF.

The chain employs TRBV2 and TRBJ1-4, with 8 bases fitting TRBD1. CDR1 is SNHLY, CDR2 FYNNEI, per germline. The CDR3 has 14 amino acids. Trimming cost V 5 bases and J 8 bases; bases outside gene matches: 7. This CDR3 is CASSNRGGYEKLFF. The CDR3 coding sequence is TGTGCCAGCAGTAACAGGGGGGGGTACGAAAAACTGTTTTTT.

CDR3 coding DNA: TGTGCCGTTTTCCGCAGGGGCGTTGGCTACACCTTC. Its protein product is CAVFRRGVGYTF. The V call is TRBV19, the J call TRBJ1-2; D perhaps matches TRBD1 (6 bases). Germline CDR1 is LNHDA and CDR2 is SQIVND (reference sequence). V was trimmed by 11 bases and J by 7 bases, leaving 17 bases between them. The CDR3 sequence is 12 residues long.

V gene TRBV29-1 combines with J gene TRBJ2-1, with 12 bases matching TRBD1. Germline lookup yields CDR1 SQVTM and CDR2 ANQGSEA. The CDR3 is 15 residues long. V lost 4 bases, J lost 7 bases, and 8 bases stayed unmatched. Here the CDR3 DNA reads TGCAGCGTTGGGGGGGGACAGGGGGCATTTAATGAGCAGTTCTTC. Amino acids: CSVGGGQGAFNEQFF.